This T cell receptor (beta chain) was sequenced for a study of blood T cell repertoires in COVID-19. The overall study: Researchers got acute and convalescent COVID-19 samples from the United States, Italy and Spain. In each case, the material was cDNA or gDNA derived from T cells, B-cell-depleted T cells, or PBMCs.

As originally analysed: Reference gene primer amplification gave nucleated cell count estimates. The table came from immunoSEQ multiplex PCR; TCRdb's copy has only in-frame clones and leaves some out. That table supplies the V and J calls and clone size; D and trimming were determined from the DNA. The sample holds approximately 250,000 clones, over 80% seen once. The clonotype comes from a man aged 55 to 70 who had recovered from COVID-19. Sequenced sample: peripheral blood.

The CDR3 bases are TGTGCCTGGAGGTTAGGGACACCCGATAATGAAAAACTGTTTTTT. It translates to CAWRLGTPDNEKLFF. This sequence joins TRBV30 and TRBJ1-4, with D maybe TRBD1 (6 bases). Trimming stripped 3 bases from V and 4 bases from J, with 15 bases between. There are 15 residues in the CDR3. Germline lookup yields CDR1 GTSNPN and CDR2 SVGIG (reference sequence).